This TCR beta chain was identified in a study of blood T cell repertoires in COVID-19. Study in general: The origin of the acute and convalescent COVID-19 samples was the United States, Italy and Spain.

In the authors' methods: The assay estimated nucleated cells by amplifying reference gene primers. Using immunoSEQ multiplex PCR, the repertoire was profiled, and TCRdb retains in-frame clones only, with some absent. V, J and clone size derive from that table, while D and trimming were established from the DNA sequence. The sample has more than 95,000 clones, around 88% seen once. The CDR3 is 19 amino acids. Germline CDR1 is SSHAT and CDR2 is FNYEAQ (reference sequence). This clone was counted a single time. An end of the junction differs from the germline gene, which may be a read error. The specimen sequenced was peripheral blood. The TCR originated in an elderly man with active or convalescent COVID-19. The chain recombines TRBV7-7 with TRBJ2-3; D is perhaps TRBD2 (6 bases). Here the CDR3 reads CASSLSPVRERAFTDTQYF. The CDR3, as DNA: TGTGCTAGCAGCTTAAGCCCAGTCAGGGAGCGGGCATTCACAGATACGCAGTATTTT.